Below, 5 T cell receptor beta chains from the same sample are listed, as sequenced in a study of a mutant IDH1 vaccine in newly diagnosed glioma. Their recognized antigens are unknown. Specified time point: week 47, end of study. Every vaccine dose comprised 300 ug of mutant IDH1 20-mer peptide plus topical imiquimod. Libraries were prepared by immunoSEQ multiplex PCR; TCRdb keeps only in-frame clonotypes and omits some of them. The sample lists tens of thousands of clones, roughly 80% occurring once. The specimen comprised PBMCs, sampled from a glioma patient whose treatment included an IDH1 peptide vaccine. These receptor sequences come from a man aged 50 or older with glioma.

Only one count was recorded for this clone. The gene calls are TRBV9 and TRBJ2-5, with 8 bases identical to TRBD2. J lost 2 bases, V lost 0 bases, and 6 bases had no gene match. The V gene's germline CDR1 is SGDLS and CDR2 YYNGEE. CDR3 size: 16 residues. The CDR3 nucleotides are TGTGCCAGCAGCGTAGGAGGCGGGGGGCTACAAGAGACCCAGTACTTC. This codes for CASSVGGGGLQETQYF.

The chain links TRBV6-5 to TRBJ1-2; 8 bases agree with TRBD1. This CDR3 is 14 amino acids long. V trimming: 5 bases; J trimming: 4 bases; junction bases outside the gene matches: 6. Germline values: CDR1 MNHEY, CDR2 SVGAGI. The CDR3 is CASSTWTGSYGYTF. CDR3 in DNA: TGTGCCAGCAGTACATGGACAGGGTCCTATGGCTACACCTTC.

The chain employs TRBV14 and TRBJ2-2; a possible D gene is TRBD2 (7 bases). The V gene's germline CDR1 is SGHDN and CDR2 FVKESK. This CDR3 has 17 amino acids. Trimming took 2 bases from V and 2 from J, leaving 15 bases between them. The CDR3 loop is CASSQFYGGHNTGELFF. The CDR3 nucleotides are TGTGCCAGCAGCCAATTCTACGGGGGGCATAACACCGGGGAGCTGTTTTTT.

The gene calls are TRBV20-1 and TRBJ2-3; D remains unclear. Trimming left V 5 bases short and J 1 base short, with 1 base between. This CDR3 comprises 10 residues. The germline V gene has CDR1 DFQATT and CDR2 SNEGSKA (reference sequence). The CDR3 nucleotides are TGCAGTGCTGGCACAGATACGCAGTATTTT. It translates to CSAGTDTQYF.

CDR3 DNA sequence: TGTGCCAGCAGCTTCGACACGAACTATGGCTACACCTTC. It is translated as CASSFDTNYGYTF. The chain has TRBV9 and TRBJ1-2; D not resolved. Trimming cost V 4 bases and J 2 bases, with 9 bases left between them. Germline assignment: CDR1 SGDLS and CDR2 YYNGEE. The CDR3 is 13 amino acids. The full variable domain, rest sourced from reference TRBV9 and TRBJ1-2, is DSGVTQTPKHLITATGQRVTLRCSPRSGDLSVYWYQQSLDQGLQFLIQYYNGEERAKGNILERFSAQQFPDLHSELNLSSLELGDSALYFCASSFDTNYGYTFGSGTRLTVV.